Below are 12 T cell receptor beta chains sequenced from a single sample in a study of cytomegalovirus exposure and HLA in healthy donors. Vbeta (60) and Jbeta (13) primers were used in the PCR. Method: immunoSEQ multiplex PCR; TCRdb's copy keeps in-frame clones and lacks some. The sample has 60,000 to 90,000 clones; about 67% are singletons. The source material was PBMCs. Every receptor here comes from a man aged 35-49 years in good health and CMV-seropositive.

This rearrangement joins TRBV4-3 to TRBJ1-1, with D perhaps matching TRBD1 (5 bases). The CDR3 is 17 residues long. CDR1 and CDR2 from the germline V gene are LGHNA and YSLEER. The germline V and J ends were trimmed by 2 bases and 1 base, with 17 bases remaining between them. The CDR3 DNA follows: TGCGCCAGCAGCCAATCCCTCGCAGGGATTACGAACACTGAAGCTTTCTTT. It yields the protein CASSQSLAGITNTEAFF.

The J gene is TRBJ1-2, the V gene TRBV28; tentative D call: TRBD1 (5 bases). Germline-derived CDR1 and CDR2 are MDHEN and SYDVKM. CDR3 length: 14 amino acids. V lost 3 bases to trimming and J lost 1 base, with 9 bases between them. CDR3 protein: CASSFGAINYGYTF. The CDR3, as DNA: TGTGCCAGCAGTTTTGGGGCTATTAACTATGGCTACACCTTC.

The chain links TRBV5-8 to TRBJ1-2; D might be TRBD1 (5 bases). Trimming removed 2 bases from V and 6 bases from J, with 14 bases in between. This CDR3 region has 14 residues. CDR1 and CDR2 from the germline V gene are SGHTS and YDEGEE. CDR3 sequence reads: CASSFSGRENGYTF. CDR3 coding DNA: TGTGCCAGCAGCTTTTCAGGGAGGGAGAATGGCTACACCTTC.

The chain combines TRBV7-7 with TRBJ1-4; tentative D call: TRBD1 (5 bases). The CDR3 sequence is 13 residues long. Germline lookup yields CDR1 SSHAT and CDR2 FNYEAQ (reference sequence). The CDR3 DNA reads TGTGCTAGCGGCTCCCGGGACTCCTCAAAACTGTTTTTT. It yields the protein CASGSRDSSKLFF.

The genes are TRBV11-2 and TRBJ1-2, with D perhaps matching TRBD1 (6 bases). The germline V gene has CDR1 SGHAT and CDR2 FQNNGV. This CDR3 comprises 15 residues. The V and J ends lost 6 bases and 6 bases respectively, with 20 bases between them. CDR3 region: CASSREGVTIHGYTF. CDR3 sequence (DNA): TGTGCCAGCAGTCGAGAGGGGGTGACGATACATGGCTACACCTTC. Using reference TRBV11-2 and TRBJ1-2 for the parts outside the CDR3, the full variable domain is EAGVAQSPRYKIIEKRQSVAFWCNPISGHATLYWYQQILGQGPKLLIQFQNNGVVDDSQLPKDRFSAERLKGVDSTLKIQPAKLEDSAVYLCASSREGVTIHGYTFGSGTRLTVV.

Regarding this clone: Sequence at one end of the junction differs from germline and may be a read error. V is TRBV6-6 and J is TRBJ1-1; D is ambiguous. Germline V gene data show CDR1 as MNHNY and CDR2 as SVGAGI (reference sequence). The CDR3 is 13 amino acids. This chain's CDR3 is CASILNLQTGAFF. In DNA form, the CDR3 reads TGTGCCAGCATTTTAAACCTCCAGACTGGAGCTTTCTTT.

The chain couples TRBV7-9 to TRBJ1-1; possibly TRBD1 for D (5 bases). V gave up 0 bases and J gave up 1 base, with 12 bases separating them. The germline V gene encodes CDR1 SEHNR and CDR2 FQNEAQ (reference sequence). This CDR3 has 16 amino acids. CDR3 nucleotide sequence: TGTGCCAGCAGCTTAGCGTCAGGGCGGAGGAACACTGAAGCTTTCTTT. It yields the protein CASSLASGRRNTEAFF.

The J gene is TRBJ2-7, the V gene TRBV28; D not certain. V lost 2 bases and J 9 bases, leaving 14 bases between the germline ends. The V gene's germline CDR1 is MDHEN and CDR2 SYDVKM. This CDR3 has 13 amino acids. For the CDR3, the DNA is TGTGCCAGCAGTTTAATCGTGGTCTCGGGGCAGTACTTC. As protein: CASSLIVVSGQYF.

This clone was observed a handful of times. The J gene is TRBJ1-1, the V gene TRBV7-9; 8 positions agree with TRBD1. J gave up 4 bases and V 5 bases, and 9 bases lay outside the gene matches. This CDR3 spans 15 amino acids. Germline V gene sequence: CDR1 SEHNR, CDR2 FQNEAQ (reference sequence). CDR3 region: CASSPQTGVGTEAFF. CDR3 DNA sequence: TGTGCCAGCAGCCCCCAGACAGGGGTAGGCACTGAAGCTTTCTTT.

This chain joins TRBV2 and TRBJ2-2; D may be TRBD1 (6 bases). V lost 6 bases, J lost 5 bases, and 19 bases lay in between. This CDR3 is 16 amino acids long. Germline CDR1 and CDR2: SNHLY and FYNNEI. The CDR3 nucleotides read TGTGCCAGCAGCGCAACAAGCCCTACAGGGACCGGGGAGCTGTTTTTT. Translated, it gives CASSATSPTGTGELFF. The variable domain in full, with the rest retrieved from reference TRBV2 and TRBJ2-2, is EPEVTQTPSHQVTQMGQEVILRCVPISNHLYFYWYRQILGQKVEFLVSFYNNEISEKSEIFDDQFSVERPDGSNFTLKIRSTKLEDSAMYFCASSATSPTGTGELFFGEGSRLTVL.

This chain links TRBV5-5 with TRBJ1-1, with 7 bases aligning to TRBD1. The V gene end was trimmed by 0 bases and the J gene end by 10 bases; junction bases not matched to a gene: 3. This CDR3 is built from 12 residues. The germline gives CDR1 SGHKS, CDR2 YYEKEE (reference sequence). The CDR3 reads CASSLGTGRAFF. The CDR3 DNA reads TGTGCCAGCAGCTTGGGGACAGGTCGAGCTTTCTTT.

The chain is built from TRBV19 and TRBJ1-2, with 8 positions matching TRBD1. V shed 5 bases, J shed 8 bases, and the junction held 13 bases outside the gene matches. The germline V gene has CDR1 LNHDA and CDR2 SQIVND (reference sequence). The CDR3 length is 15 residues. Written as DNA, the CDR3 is TGTGCCAGTAGTCCCCGGACAGGGACACTGGGAGGCTACACCTTC. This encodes CASSPRTGTLGGYTF.